Many counts were recorded for the clone carrying this TCR beta chain. Its antigen is unidentified. This record belongs to a study of T cells in Graves' hyperthyroidism and ophthalmopathy. Across the whole study: Peripheral blood was obtained at initial diagnosis, preceding any treatment. Study-wide results and limits: Stable hyperthyroidism was separated from ophthalmopathy by a model based on 13 V-J features.

Researchers took RNA transcripts and amplified the TCR beta CDR3 regions from them. The study used the HTBI primer set for a first-round RT-PCR of the TCR CDR3. TCRdb reprocessed the multiplex PCR reads with MiXCR, giving one entry per CDR3 protein. Of 460,000 or so distinct CDR3 sequences listed, around an eighth were seen once; the top ten hold 15% to 20%. V shed 4 bases and J 8 bases; nucleotides not matched to a gene: 7. Germline CDR1 is SQVTM and CDR2 is ANQGSEA. The CDR3 length is 12 residues. Graves' hyperthyroidism was deemed stable given no ophthalmopathy progression within 18 months. Material: blood. The TCR comes from a woman under 30 with Graves' hyperthyroidism. The rearrangement joins TRBV29-1 to TRBJ1-2; 7 bases are shared with TRBD1. CDR3 sequence reads: CSVADRVEGYTF. In nucleotides, the CDR3 is TGCAGCGTTGCAGACAGGGTGGAAGGCTACACCTTC.